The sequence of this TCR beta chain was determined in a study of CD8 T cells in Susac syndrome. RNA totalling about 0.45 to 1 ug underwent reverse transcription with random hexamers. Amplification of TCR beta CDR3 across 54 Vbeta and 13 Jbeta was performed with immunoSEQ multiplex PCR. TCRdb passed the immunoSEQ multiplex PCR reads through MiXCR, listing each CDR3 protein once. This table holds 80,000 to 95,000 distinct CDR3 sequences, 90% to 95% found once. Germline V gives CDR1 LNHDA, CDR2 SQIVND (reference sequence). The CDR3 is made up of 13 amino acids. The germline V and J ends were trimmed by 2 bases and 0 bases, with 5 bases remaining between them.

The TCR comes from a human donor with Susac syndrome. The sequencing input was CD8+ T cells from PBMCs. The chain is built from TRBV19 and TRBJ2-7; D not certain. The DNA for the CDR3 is TGTGCCAGTAGTATACAAGTCTCCTACGAGCAGTACTTC. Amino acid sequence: CASSIQVSYEQYF. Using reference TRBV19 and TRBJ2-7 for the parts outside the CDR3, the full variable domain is DGGITQSPKYLFRKEGQNVTLSCEQNLNHDAMYWYRQDPGQGLRLIYYSQIVNDFQKGDIAEGYSVSREKKESFPLTVTSAQKNPTAFYLCASSIQVSYEQYFGPGTRLTVT.